This TCR beta chain is drawn from a study of blood T cell repertoires in COVID-19. This clone was observed a few times. The ends lost 4 bases at V and 7 bases at J; junction bases unmatched: 16. Germline V lookup: CDR1 ENHRY, CDR2 SYGVKD. This CDR3 region has 17 residues. The assay was immunoSEQ multiplex PCR, and TCRdb's table has in-frame clones only and misses some. The data hold about 140,000 clones, with 80% to 85% observed a single time. This chain connects TRBV10-3 to TRBJ2-1, with 7 bases identical to TRBD2. This receptor was taken from a human donor in a cohort sampled during active COVID-19. Sequencing input: peripheral blood. In DNA form, the CDR3 reads TGTGCCATCAGTGCAGTTTTTGGCGGGAGTAGGGAGAATGAGCAGTTCTTC. Its translation: CAISAVFGGSRENEQFF.